This TCR beta chain emerged from a study of control samples from healthy donors and cancer patients. Repertoires were generated with immunoSEQ multiplex PCR, while TCRdb's copy carries only in-frame clones and drops some. Of some 150,000 clones listed, 75% to 95% are singletons. The CDR3 covers 13 residues. With 5 bases removed from V and 4 bases from J, the gap between germline ends came to 11 bases. The germline V gene encodes CDR1 LNHDA and CDR2 SQIVND (reference sequence). Sequenced: blood. The V and J genes are TRBV19 and TRBJ1-1; no clear D gene. The clonotype was recovered from a man aged 25-40 years in good health. Here the CDR3 DNA reads TGTGCCAGTAGTTTCCCGTCAAGCACTGAAGCTTTCTTT. Amino acids: CASSFPSSTEAFF.